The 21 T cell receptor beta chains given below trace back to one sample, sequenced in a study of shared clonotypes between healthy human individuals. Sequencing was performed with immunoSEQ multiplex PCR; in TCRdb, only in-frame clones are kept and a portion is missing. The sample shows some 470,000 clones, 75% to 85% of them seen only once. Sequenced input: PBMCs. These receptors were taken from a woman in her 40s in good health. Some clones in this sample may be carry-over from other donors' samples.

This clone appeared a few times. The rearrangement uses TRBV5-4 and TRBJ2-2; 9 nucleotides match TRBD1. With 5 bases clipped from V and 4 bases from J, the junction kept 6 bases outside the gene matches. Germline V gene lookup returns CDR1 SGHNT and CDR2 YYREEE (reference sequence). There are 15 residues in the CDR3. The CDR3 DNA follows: TGTGCCAGCAGGGAAGCGGACAGGGGCACCGGGGAGCTGTTTTTT. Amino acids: CASREADRGTGELFF.

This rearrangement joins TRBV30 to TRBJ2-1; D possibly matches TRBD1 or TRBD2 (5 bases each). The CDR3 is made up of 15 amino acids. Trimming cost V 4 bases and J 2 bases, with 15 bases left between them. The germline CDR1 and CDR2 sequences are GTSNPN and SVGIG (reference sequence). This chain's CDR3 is CAWISGSGPYNEQFF. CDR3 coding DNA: TGTGCCTGGATATCGGGCTCGGGGCCCTACAATGAGCAGTTCTTC.

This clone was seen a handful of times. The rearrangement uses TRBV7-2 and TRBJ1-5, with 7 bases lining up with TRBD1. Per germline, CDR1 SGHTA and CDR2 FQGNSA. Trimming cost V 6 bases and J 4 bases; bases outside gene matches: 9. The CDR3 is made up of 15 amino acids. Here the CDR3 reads CASRPQGFGNQPQHF. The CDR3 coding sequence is TGTGCCAGCAGACCACAGGGGTTCGGGAATCAGCCCCAGCATTTT.

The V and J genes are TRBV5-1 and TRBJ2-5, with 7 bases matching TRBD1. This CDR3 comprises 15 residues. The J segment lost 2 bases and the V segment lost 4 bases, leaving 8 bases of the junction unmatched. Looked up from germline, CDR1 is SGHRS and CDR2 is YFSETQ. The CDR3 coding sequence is TGCGCCAGCAGCAAAATGGGACAGCTTCAAGAGACCCAGTACTTC. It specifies CASSKMGQLQETQYF.

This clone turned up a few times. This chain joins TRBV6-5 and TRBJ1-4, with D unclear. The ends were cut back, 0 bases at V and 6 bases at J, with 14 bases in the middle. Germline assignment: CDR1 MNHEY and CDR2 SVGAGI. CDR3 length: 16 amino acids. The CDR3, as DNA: TGTGCCAGCAGTTACTCGTATCCTGGGTATGATGAAAAACTGTTTTTT. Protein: CASSYSYPGYDEKLFF.

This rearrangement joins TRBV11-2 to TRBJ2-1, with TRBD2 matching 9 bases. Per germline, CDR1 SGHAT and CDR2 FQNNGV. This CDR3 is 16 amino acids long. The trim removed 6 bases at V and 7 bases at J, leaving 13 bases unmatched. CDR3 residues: CASRPTSGPTTNEQFF. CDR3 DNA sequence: TGTGCCAGCAGACCAACTAGCGGGCCAACCACTAATGAGCAGTTCTTC.

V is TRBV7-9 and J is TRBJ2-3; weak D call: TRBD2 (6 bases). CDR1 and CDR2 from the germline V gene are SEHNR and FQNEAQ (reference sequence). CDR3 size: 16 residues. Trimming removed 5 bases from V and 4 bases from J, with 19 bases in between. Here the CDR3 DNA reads TGTGCCAGCAGCCCCCCTGCCCTAGCGCTCTCAGATACGCAGTATTTT. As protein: CASSPPALALSDTQYF. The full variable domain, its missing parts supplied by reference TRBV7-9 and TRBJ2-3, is DTGVSQNPRHKITKRGQNVTFRCDPISEHNRLYWYRQTLGQGPEFLTYFQNEAQLEKSRLLSDRFSAERPKGSFSTLEIQRTEQGDSAMYLCASSPPALALSDTQYFGPGTRLTVL.

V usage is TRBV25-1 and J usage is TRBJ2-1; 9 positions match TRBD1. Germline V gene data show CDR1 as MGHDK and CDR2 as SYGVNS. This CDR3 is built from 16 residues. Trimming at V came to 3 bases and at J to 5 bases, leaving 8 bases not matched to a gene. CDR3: CASSDYRDRANNEQFF. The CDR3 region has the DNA TGTGCCAGCAGTGATTACCGGGACAGGGCCAACAATGAGCAGTTCTTC.

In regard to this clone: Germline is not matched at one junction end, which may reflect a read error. The CDR3, as DNA: TGCACCAGCAGCTTCGTGGGGGACAGATCCTACGAGCAGTACTTC. It encodes CTSSFVGDRSYEQYF. This rearrangement joins TRBV5-1 to TRBJ2-7, with 7 bases lining up with TRBD1. The CDR3 is 15 residues long. CDR1 SGHRS and CDR2 YFSETQ come from the germline V gene. Combining the CDR3 with reference TRBV5-1 and TRBJ2-7 gives the whole variable domain KAGVTQTPRYLIKTRGQQVTLSCSPISGHRSVSWYQQTPGQGLQFLFEYFSETQRNKGNFPGRFSGRQFSNSRSEMNVSTLELGDSALYLCTSSFVGDRSYEQYFGPGTRLTVT.

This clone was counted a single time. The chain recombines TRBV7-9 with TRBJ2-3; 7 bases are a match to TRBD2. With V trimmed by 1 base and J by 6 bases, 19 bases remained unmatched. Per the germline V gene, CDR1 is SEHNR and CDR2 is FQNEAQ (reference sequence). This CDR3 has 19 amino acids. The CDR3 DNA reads TGTGCCAGCAGCTTAGTTCCCCTCTTTAGCGGGCTAGAAGGGGATACGCAGTATTTT. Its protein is CASSLVPLFSGLEGDTQYF. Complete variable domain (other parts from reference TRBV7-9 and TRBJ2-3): DTGVSQNPRHKITKRGQNVTFRCDPISEHNRLYWYRQTLGQGPEFLTYFQNEAQLEKSRLLSDRFSAERPKGSFSTLEIQRTEQGDSAMYLCASSLVPLFSGLEGDTQYFGPGTRLTVL.

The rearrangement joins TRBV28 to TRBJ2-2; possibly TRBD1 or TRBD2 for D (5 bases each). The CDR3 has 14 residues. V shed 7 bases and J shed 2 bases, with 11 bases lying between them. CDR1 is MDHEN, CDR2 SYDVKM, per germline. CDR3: CASKAGTNTGELFF. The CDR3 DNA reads TGTGCCAGCAAGGCAGGGACCAACACCGGGGAGCTGTTTTTT.

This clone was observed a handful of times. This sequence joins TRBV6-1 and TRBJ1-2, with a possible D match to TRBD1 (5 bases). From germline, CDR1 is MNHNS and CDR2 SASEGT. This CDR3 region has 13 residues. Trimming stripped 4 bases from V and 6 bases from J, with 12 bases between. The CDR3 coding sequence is TGTGCCAGCAGTGTTGGCGGGGCCGATGGCTACACCTTC. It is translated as CASSVGGADGYTF.

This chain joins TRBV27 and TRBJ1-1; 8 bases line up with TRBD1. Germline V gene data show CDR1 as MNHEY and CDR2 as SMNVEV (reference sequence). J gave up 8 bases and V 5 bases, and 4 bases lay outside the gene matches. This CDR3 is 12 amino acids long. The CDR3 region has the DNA TGTGCCAGCAGTGGGCGACAGGGGGAAGCTTTCTTT. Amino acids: CASSGRQGEAFF.

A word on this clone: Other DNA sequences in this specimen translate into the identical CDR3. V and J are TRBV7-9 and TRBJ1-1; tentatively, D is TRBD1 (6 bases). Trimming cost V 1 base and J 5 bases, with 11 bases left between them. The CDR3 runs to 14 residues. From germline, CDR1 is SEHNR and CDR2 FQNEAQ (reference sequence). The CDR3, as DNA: TGTGCCAGCAGCTTAGAGACGAGGGGGACTGAAGCTTTCTTT. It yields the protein CASSLETRGTEAFF.

The CDR3 DNA is TGTGCCAGCAGCCAAGAAGCCCAGGACTCCTACAATGAGCAGTTCTTC. Its protein is CASSQEAQDSYNEQFF. The V and J genes are TRBV4-2 and TRBJ2-1; D gene unclear. Between the trimmed V and J ends, which lost 0 bases and 0 bases, there was a span of 9 bases. Germline V gives CDR1 LGHNA, CDR2 YNFKEQ. The CDR3 is 16 amino acids.

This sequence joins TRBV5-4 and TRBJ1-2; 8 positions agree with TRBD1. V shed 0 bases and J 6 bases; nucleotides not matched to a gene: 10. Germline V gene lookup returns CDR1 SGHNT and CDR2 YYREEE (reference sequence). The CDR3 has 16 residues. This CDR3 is CASSLVLQGTGHGYTF. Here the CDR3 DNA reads TGTGCCAGCAGCTTGGTCCTACAGGGGACAGGCCATGGCTACACCTTC. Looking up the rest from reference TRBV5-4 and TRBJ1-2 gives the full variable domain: ETGVTQSPTHLIKTRGQQVTLRCSSQSGHNTVSWYQQALGQGPQFIFQYYREEENGRGNFPPRFSGLQFPNYSSELNVNALELDDSALYLCASSLVLQGTGHGYTFGSGTRLTVV.

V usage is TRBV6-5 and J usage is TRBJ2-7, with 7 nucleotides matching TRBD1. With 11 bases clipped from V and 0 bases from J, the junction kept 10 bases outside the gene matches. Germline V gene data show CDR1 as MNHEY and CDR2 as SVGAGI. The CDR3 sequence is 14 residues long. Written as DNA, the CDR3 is TGTGCCGTCCAAGTGGACAGGAGCTCCTACGAGCAGTACTTC. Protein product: CAVQVDRSSYEQYF.

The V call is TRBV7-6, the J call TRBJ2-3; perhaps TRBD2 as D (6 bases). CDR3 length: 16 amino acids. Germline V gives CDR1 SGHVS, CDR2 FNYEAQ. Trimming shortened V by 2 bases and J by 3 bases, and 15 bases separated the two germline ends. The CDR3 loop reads CASSLTSPGGTDTQYF. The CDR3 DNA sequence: TGTGCCAGCAGCTTAACTAGCCCCGGCGGAACAGATACGCAGTATTTT. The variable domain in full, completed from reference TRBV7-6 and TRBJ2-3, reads GAGVSQSPRYKVTKRGQDVALRCDPISGHVSLYWYRQALGQGPEFLTYFNYEAQQDKSGLPNDRFSAERPEGSISTLTIQRTEQRDSAMYRCASSLTSPGGTDTQYFGPGTRLTVL.

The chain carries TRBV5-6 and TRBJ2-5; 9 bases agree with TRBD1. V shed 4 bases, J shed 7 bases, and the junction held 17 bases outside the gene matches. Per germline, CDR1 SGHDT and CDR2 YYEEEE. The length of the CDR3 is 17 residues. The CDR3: CASSADRGGERARTQYF. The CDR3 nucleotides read TGTGCCAGCAGCGCGGACAGGGGTGGGGAGCGTGCACGGACCCAGTACTTC.

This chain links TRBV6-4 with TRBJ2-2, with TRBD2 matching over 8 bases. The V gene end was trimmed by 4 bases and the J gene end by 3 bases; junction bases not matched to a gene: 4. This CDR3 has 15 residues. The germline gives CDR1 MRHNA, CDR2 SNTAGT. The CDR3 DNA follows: TGTGCCAGCAGTGTTAGCGGGGTAGACACCGGGGAGCTGTTTTTT. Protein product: CASSVSGVDTGELFF.

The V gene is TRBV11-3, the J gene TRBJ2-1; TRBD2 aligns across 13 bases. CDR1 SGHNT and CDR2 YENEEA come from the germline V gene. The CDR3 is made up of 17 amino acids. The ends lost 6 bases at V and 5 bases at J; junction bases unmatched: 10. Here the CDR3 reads CASSPGLAGVYHNEQFF. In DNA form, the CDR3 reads TGTGCCAGCAGTCCTGGACTAGCGGGAGTTTACCACAATGAGCAGTTCTTC.